One and the same sample provided the 28 T cell receptor beta chains below, sequenced in a study of cytomegalovirus exposure and HLA in healthy donors. Primers: 60 Vbeta forward and 13 Jbeta reverse. Assay: immunoSEQ multiplex PCR; the TCRdb copy retains only in-frame clones and omits some. Among 200,000 to 250,000 clones listed, about three quarters were seen once. Sequencing was performed on PBMCs. Every receptor here comes from a woman aged 60-75 years in good health and CMV-seropositive.

The rearrangement links TRBV2 to TRBJ1-2; 7 nucleotides agree with TRBD1. J lost 2 bases, V lost 7 bases, and 10 bases had no gene match. This CDR3 spans 15 amino acids. Germline V lookup: CDR1 SNHLY, CDR2 FYNNEI. In DNA form, the CDR3 reads TGTGCCAGCATCCCCCCCGGACAGGACAACTATGGCTACACCTTC. Translated, it gives CASIPPGQDNYGYTF.

The chain uses TRBV5-4 and TRBJ2-5; 7 bases are a match to TRBD2. Germline CDR1 reads SGHNT; CDR2 reads YYREEE (reference sequence). J lost 1 base, V lost 4 bases, and 10 bases had no gene match. The CDR3 covers 16 residues. CDR3 in DNA: TGTGCCAGCAGCCGGGGGGAGGTGAGAAGCCAAGAGACCCAGTACTTC. Protein sequence: CASSRGEVRSQETQYF.

The chain joins TRBV19 to TRBJ2-6; 7 positions match TRBD1. With 7 bases clipped from V and 0 bases from J, the junction kept 9 bases outside the gene matches. Germline V gene data show CDR1 as LNHDA and CDR2 as SQIVND (reference sequence). The CDR3 length is 17 residues. CDR3 bases: TGTGCCAGTACGAACCAACAGGGGAGCTCTGGGGCCAACGTCCTGACTTTC. It is translated as CASTNQQGSSGANVLTF.

This clone has only one observation. The V and J genes are TRBV5-1 and TRBJ1-1; TRBD1 matches at 10 bases. This CDR3 has 15 residues. Germline assignment: CDR1 SGHRS and CDR2 YFSETQ. Germline trimming cut 1 base from V and 4 bases from J; bases unmatched to any gene: 4. The CDR3 is CASSLMGQGTTEAFF. The DNA for the CDR3 is TGCGCCAGCAGCTTGATGGGACAGGGGACCACTGAAGCTTTCTTT. Full variable domain (outside the CDR3, taken from reference TRBV5-1 and TRBJ1-1): KAGVTQTPRYLIKTRGQQVTLSCSPISGHRSVSWYQQTPGQGLQFLFEYFSETQRNKGNFPGRFSGRQFSNSRSEMNVSTLELGDSALYLCASSLMGQGTTEAFFGQGTRLTVV.

The chain employs TRBV9 and TRBJ1-2; 7 bases line up with TRBD1. The V gene's germline CDR1 is SGDLS and CDR2 YYNGEE. CDR3 size: 15 residues. The V segment lost 4 bases and the J segment 2 bases; nucleotides outside the gene matches: 8. The CDR3 here is CASSLGDRANYGYTF. DNA of the CDR3: TGTGCCAGCAGCCTGGGAGACAGGGCCAACTATGGCTACACCTTC.

The V and J genes are TRBV11-3 and TRBJ2-1, with TRBD2 identical over 7 bases. This CDR3 contains 13 residues. Germline CDR1 reads SGHNT; CDR2 reads YENEEA. V was pared by 5 bases and J by 3 bases, with 1 base of the junction left unmatched. The DNA for the CDR3 is TGTGCCAGCAGCCGGGACTACTACAATGAGCAGTTCTTC. Amino acids: CASSRDYYNEQFF.

This clone has just a few counts. This sequence joins TRBV10-3 and TRBJ2-1; 10 nucleotides align to TRBD2. With V trimmed by 4 bases and J by 7 bases, 7 bases remained unmatched. This CDR3 has 15 residues. CDR1 is ENHRY and CDR2 is SYGVKD in the germline V gene. The CDR3 sequence: CAISVLAGVLNEQFF. In DNA, the CDR3 is TGTGCCATCAGTGTCCTAGCGGGAGTGTTGAATGAGCAGTTCTTC.

The CDR3 DNA reads as TGTGCCAGCAGGCCGACAGGGTTTGTAATGCGTGAGCAGTTCTTC. It translates to CASRPTGFVMREQFF. The gene calls are TRBV6-5 and TRBJ2-1; 7 bases are a match to TRBD1. Germline CDR1 is MNHEY and CDR2 is SVGAGI. The CDR3 is 15 residues long. The ends lost 6 bases at V and 9 bases at J; junction bases unmatched: 14.

J is TRBJ2-5 and V is TRBV29-1; 8 bases are shared with TRBD2. The J call may be in error: the DNA end matches TRBJ2-7 better. The CDR3 is 16 residues long. The germline gives CDR1 SQVTM, CDR2 ANQGSEA. In nucleotides, the CDR3 is TGCAGCGTTAGGGGGGGCACTAGCGGATCAAGATACGAGCAGTACTTC. Translation gives CSVRGGTSGSRYEQYF.

The gene calls are TRBV7-9 and TRBJ1-1; D may be TRBD1 (6 bases). With 2 bases removed from V and 7 bases from J, the gap between germline ends came to 11 bases. This CDR3 spans 13 amino acids. Germline values: CDR1 SEHNR, CDR2 FQNEAQ (reference sequence). The CDR3 sequence: CASSLRGAGEAFF. Written as DNA, the CDR3 is TGTGCCAGCAGCTTACGGGGGGCTGGTGAAGCTTTCTTT.

V gene TRBV5-1 combines with J gene TRBJ2-1, with 9 bases that match TRBD1. Unmatched junction bases numbered 20, after V lost 3 bases and J lost 10 bases. Germline CDR1 is SGHRS and CDR2 is YFSETQ. This CDR3 comprises 18 residues. The CDR3 coding sequence is TGCGCCAGCAGCTCGCATCCGGGTGGGGGACAGGGTTCCCGAGAGCAGTTCTTC. Its protein is CASSSHPGGGQGSREQFF.

The chain is built from TRBV30 and TRBJ1-2; 8 positions agree with TRBD1. After removal of 3 bases from V and 9 bases from J, the junction contained 15 bases not matched to a gene. This CDR3 is built from 15 residues. Germline CDR1 and CDR2: GTSNPN and SVGIG (reference sequence). The CDR3 spells CAWRGVSAQGESYTF. In DNA, the CDR3 is TGTGCCTGGAGGGGGGTTAGTGCACAGGGGGAAAGCTACACCTTC.

The rearrangement uses TRBV28 and TRBJ2-7; 12 bases agree with TRBD2. V was pared by 6 bases and J by 4 bases, with 10 bases of the junction left unmatched. From germline, CDR1 is MDHEN and CDR2 SYDVKM. The CDR3 loop spans 16 amino acids. CDR3 DNA sequence: TGTGCCAGCAGCAAACCGGGGACTAGCGGGCTGTACGAGCAGTACTTC. It is translated as CASSKPGTSGLYEQYF.

This clone was seen once. This sequence joins TRBV5-1 and TRBJ2-1; the match to TRBD1 covers 7 bases. The CDR3 loop spans 15 amino acids. V trimming: 0 bases; J trimming: 1 base; junction bases outside the gene matches: 1. Looked up from germline, CDR1 is SGHRS and CDR2 is YFSETQ. The chain's CDR3 is CASSLGGQSYNEQFF. CDR3 DNA: TGCGCCAGCAGCTTGGGGGGACAGTCCTACAATGAGCAGTTCTTC.

This rearrangement joins TRBV30 to TRBJ1-1, with D possibly being TRBD1 (5 bases). The CDR3 has 15 amino acids. Germline lookup yields CDR1 GTSNPN and CDR2 SVGIG (reference sequence). The V gene lost 0 bases and the J gene lost 4 bases, with 15 bases spanning the gap. The CDR3 region is CAWSVRGRVGTEAFF. The CDR3 coding sequence is TGTGCCTGGAGTGTACGCGGCAGGGTGGGCACTGAAGCTTTCTTT.

The chain is built from TRBV10-3 and TRBJ2-1, with D perhaps TRBD1 (7 bases). Trimming removed 3 bases at V and 8 bases at J, with 26 bases between. Germline loops: CDR1 ENHRY, CDR2 SYGVKD. The CDR3 is 18 amino acids. The CDR3 region is CAISDQTGRSPRGDEQFF. The CDR3, as DNA: TGTGCCATCAGTGATCAGACAGGGCGCTCACCAAGGGGGGATGAGCAGTTCTTC.

The J gene is TRBJ2-1, the V gene TRBV7-2; 14 bases line up with TRBD2. There are 17 residues in the CDR3. Trimming at V came to 5 bases and at J to 9 bases, leaving 12 bases not matched to a gene. Germline V gene lookup returns CDR1 SGHTA and CDR2 FQGNSA. The DNA of the CDR3 is TGTGCCAGCAGCCTCCCCCTAGGACTAGCGGGAGGTGGTGAGCAGTTCTTC. Translated: CASSLPLGLAGGGEQFF. The entire variable domain, with the rest obtained from reference TRBV7-2 and TRBJ2-1, is as follows: GAGVSQSPSNKVTEKGKDVELRCDPISGHTALYWYRQSLGQGLEFLIYFQGNSAPDKSGLPSDRFSAERTGGSVSTLTIQRTQQEDSAVYLCASSLPLGLAGGGEQFFGPGTRLTVL.

The V and J genes are TRBV28 and TRBJ2-7; 9 nucleotides match TRBD2. The CDR3 has 17 residues. Germline V gene lookup returns CDR1 MDHEN and CDR2 SYDVKM. Trimming removed 5 bases from V and 2 bases from J; junction bases left unmatched: 13. The CDR3 loop reads CASSRSGGLTTPYEQYF. The CDR3 region has the DNA TGTGCCAGCAGTCGGAGCGGGGGGCTTACTACCCCCTACGAGCAGTACTTC.

The chain joins TRBV7-9 to TRBJ1-6; D uncertain. From germline, CDR1 is SEHNR and CDR2 FQNEAQ (reference sequence). The CDR3 spans 14 residues. V was shortened by 3 bases and J by 5 bases, with 8 bases between the two germline ends. The DNA of the CDR3 is TGTGCCAGCAGCTTGTTTCAGAATAATTCACCCCTCCACTTT. Translating it yields CASSLFQNNSPLHF.

The chain uses TRBV10-3 and TRBJ1-2; 9 nucleotides align to TRBD1. With V trimmed by 0 bases and J by 8 bases, 13 bases remained unmatched. This CDR3 is 17 amino acids long. Germline loops: CDR1 ENHRY, CDR2 SYGVKD. Written as DNA, the CDR3 is TGTGCCATCAGTGAGTCGGGGACAGGGACTATGGAACGGGGCTACACCTTC. Amino acid sequence: CAISESGTGTMERGYTF.

Of note for this clone: Other DNA sequences from this sample encode an identical CDR3 as well. This rearrangement joins TRBV6-1 to TRBJ1-5; possible D gene TRBD1, 6 bases. The ends were cut back, 7 bases at V and 1 base at J, with 11 bases in the middle. CDR3 length equals 14 residues. Germline loops: CDR1 MNHNS, CDR2 SASEGT. The CDR3 sequence: CASNPTGSNQPQHF. CDR3 DNA sequence: TGTGCCAGCAACCCGACAGGCAGCAATCAGCCCCAGCATTTT.

The chain has TRBV2 and TRBJ2-3; D not resolved. The germline V and J ends were trimmed by 6 bases and 2 bases, with 12 bases remaining between them. The CDR3 consists of 14 residues. Germline V gives CDR1 SNHLY, CDR2 FYNNEI. This CDR3 is CASRVSPVTDTQYF. DNA for the CDR3: TGTGCCAGCAGAGTAAGCCCCGTCACAGATACGCAGTATTTT.

Only one count was recorded for this clone. The chain joins TRBV7-9 to TRBJ1-4, with a weak D call TRBD1 (5 bases). The CDR3 runs to 14 residues. V was trimmed by 1 base and J by 6 bases, leaving 9 bases between them. Germline V gene sequence: CDR1 SEHNR, CDR2 FQNEAQ (reference sequence). The CDR3 DNA reads as TGTGCCAGCAGCTTAGTGGGGGGGGATGAAAAACTGTTTTTT. Translating it yields CASSLVGGDEKLFF.

The chain combines TRBV28 with TRBJ2-7; 9 bases fit TRBD1. The V and J ends lost 5 bases and 0 bases, in that order; junction bases with no gene match: 5. This CDR3 is built from 15 residues. Germline V gives CDR1 MDHEN, CDR2 SYDVKM. CDR3 sequence: CASSIPGQGSYEQYF. The CDR3 nucleotides read TGTGCCAGCAGTATACCGGGACAGGGCTCCTACGAGCAGTACTTC.

The rearrangement uses TRBV5-6 and TRBJ1-6; 9 bases are a match to TRBD1. Germline values: CDR1 SGHDT, CDR2 YYEEEE. The CDR3 has 15 residues. With 3 bases clipped from V and 10 bases from J, the junction kept 8 bases outside the gene matches. CDR3 in DNA: TGTGCCAGCAGCTCCCGACAGGGGGGTTCCTCACCCCTCCACTTT. Protein product: CASSSRQGGSSPLHF. Full variable domain (rest looked up from reference TRBV5-6 and TRBJ1-6): DAGVTQSPTHLIKTRGQQVTLRCSPKSGHDTVSWYQQALGQGPQFIFQYYEEEERQRGNFPDRFSGHQFPNYSSELNVNALLLGDSALYLCASSSRQGGSSPLHFGNGTRLTVT.

This clone was seen only a few times. CDR3 sequence (DNA): TGTGCCAGCAGCCCCGGACAGATTGGTGGCTACACCTTC. This codes for CASSPGQIGGYTF. The chain uses TRBV9 and TRBJ1-2, with a tentative D call TRBD1 (6 bases). Trimming pared 4 bases from V and 7 bases from J, leaving 14 bases between. The CDR3 totals 13 residues. Germline loops: CDR1 SGDLS, CDR2 YYNGEE.

Comment on this clone: The same CDR3 can be traced to other DNA sequences in this sample. The CDR3 bases are TGCGCCAGCAGCTTAACAGCGAACACCGGGGAGCTGTTTTTT. Translation: CASSLTANTGELFF. This chain joins TRBV5-1 and TRBJ2-2; no firm D call. Looked up from germline, CDR1 is SGHRS and CDR2 is YFSETQ. V lost 2 bases to trimming and J lost 0 bases, with 5 bases between them. The CDR3 is 14 residues long.

The rearrangement joins TRBV7-7 to TRBJ2-5, with 9 bases that match TRBD2. V dropped 5 bases and J dropped 4; count of bases not matched to a gene: 2. Germline CDR1 SSHAT, CDR2 FNYEAQ (reference sequence). This CDR3 has 13 residues. In DNA, the CDR3 is TGTGCCAGCAGCCGGACTAGCGCAGAGACCCAGTACTTC. It encodes CASSRTSAETQYF.